The 22 T cell receptor beta chains given below trace back to one sample, sequenced in a study of OX40 agonist ivuxolimab in advanced cancers. The repertoire was sequenced with immunoSEQ multiplex PCR; TCRdb's copy has only in-frame clones and lacks some. The table has under 100,000 clones, around 90% seen once; the top ten hold roughly 0.16%. Here the sequenced sample was CD4+ or CD8+ T cells sorted from blood, taken in a trial of the OX40 agonist ivuxolimab. These receptors were collected from an adult with an advanced solid tumor such as melanoma, head and neck, liver or kidney cancer.

This clone was observed a few times. The rearrangement uses TRBV27 and TRBJ2-1; a possible D gene is TRBD1 (5 bases). The CDR3 is 15 residues long. V gave up 3 bases and J gave up 6 bases, with 15 bases separating them. CDR1 and CDR2 (germline): MNHEY, SMNVEV (reference sequence). Written as DNA, the CDR3 is TGTGCCAGCAGTTTCAGACAGAATCTTCTCAATGAGCAGTTCTTC. Amino acids: CASSFRQNLLNEQFF.

The rearrangement joins TRBV5-8 to TRBJ2-5; TRBD1 matches 8 bases. The germline V gene has CDR1 SGHTS and CDR2 YDEGEE. Germline trimming cut 3 bases from V and 4 bases from J; bases unmatched to any gene: 11. The CDR3 loop spans 16 amino acids. The CDR3 nucleotides read TGTGCCAGCAGCTGGGGATCTAGGACAGGGTTAGAGACCCAGTACTTC. The encoded protein is CASSWGSRTGLETQYF.

The chain couples TRBV2 to TRBJ1-5, with D possibly being TRBD1 (5 bases). Trimming stripped 8 bases from V and 4 bases from J, with 12 bases between. Germline values: CDR1 SNHLY, CDR2 FYNNEI. The CDR3 sequence is 13 residues long. The CDR3 bases are TGTGCCAGCCAGACAGAGGTGAATCAGCCCCAGCATTTT. It yields the protein CASQTEVNQPQHF. The full variable domain, rest sourced from reference TRBV2 and TRBJ1-5, is EPEVTQTPSHQVTQMGQEVILRCVPISNHLYFYWYRQILGQKVEFLVSFYNNEISEKSEIFDDQFSVERPDGSNFTLKIRSTKLEDSAMYFCASQTEVNQPQHFGDGTRLSIL.

The V gene is TRBV7-9, the J gene TRBJ2-5; no clear D. The CDR3 length is 12 residues. Germline CDR1 SEHNR, CDR2 FQNEAQ (reference sequence). The ends were cut back, 1 base at V and 4 bases at J, with 4 bases in the middle. CDR3 region: CASSLVGETQYF. CDR3 sequence (DNA): TGTGCCAGCAGCTTAGTTGGAGAGACCCAGTACTTC.

The chain joins TRBV15 to TRBJ1-3; no clear D gene. Trimming cost V 0 bases and J 4 bases, with 10 bases left between them. Germline lookup yields CDR1 LNHNV and CDR2 YYDKDF (reference sequence). The CDR3 has 15 residues. CDR3 sequence (DNA): TGTGCCACCAGCAGAGATCGGATTCAAGGAAACACCATATATTTT. Its translation is CATSRDRIQGNTIYF. Complete variable domain (other parts from reference TRBV15 and TRBJ1-3): DAMVIQNPRYQVTQFGKPVTLSCSQTLNHNVMYWYQQKSSQAPKLLFHYYDKDFNNEADTPDNFQSRRPNTSFCFLDIRSPGLGDTAMYLCATSRDRIQGNTIYFGEGSWLTVV.

The CDR3 loop is CASSLAGADYNEQFF. CDR3 nucleotides: TGTGCCAGCAGTTTAGCGGGAGCCGACTACAATGAGCAGTTCTTC. The rearrangement links TRBV6-5 to TRBJ2-1; 9 bases agree with TRBD2. Trimming at V came to 4 bases and at J to 3 bases, leaving 4 bases not matched to a gene. CDR3 length equals 15 residues. CDR1 MNHEY and CDR2 SVGAGI come from the germline V gene.

The CDR3 DNA reads as TGTGCCAGCAGTTTCGGCGGGAGGGGGTACAATGAGCAGTTCTTC. Its protein product is CASSFGGRGYNEQFF. J is TRBJ2-1 and V is TRBV28; 9 bases map to TRBD2. The CDR3 sequence is 15 residues long. Germline CDR1 MDHEN, CDR2 SYDVKM. The V segment lost 3 bases and the J segment 4 bases; nucleotides outside the gene matches: 4.

This clone was recorded a few times. The J gene is TRBJ1-1, the V gene TRBV5-4, with a weak D call TRBD1 (5 bases). CDR1 and CDR2 from the germline V gene are SGHNT and YYREEE (reference sequence). The CDR3 is 14 residues long. Trimming removed 4 bases at V and 5 bases at J, with 15 bases between. CDR3 amino acids: CASSPRGGTTEAFF. As DNA, the CDR3 is TGTGCCAGCAGCCCGAGGGGAGGAACGACTGAAGCTTTCTTT. Full variable domain (rest looked up from reference TRBV5-4 and TRBJ1-1): ETGVTQSPTHLIKTRGQQVTLRCSSQSGHNTVSWYQQALGQGPQFIFQYYREEENGRGNFPPRFSGLQFPNYSSELNVNALELDDSALYLCASSPRGGTTEAFFGQGTRLTVV.

CDR3 residues: CASSYGLFPKGNEQFF. DNA for the CDR3: TGTGCCAGCAGTTACGGACTTTTTCCTAAGGGCAATGAGCAGTTCTTC. The V gene is TRBV6-5, the J gene TRBJ2-1, with D tentatively TRBD2 (5 bases). This CDR3 has 16 residues. Germline V CDR1 and CDR2: MNHEY, SVGAGI. V lost 2 bases and J 6 bases, leaving 17 bases between the germline ends.

Notes on this clone: The sample holds other DNA sequences that translate to the same CDR3. The CDR3 reads CASSPGTGTYEQYF. CDR3 DNA sequence: TGCGCCAGCAGCCCTGGGACGGGAACCTACGAGCAGTACTTC. This rearrangement joins TRBV5-1 to TRBJ2-7; D could derive from TRBD1 or TRBD2 (5 bases each). The CDR3 is made up of 14 amino acids. Deletions cut 4 bases from V and 2 bases from J, with 13 bases between. Germline CDR1 and CDR2: SGHRS and YFSETQ. Looking up the rest from reference TRBV5-1 and TRBJ2-7 gives the full variable domain: KAGVTQTPRYLIKTRGQQVTLSCSPISGHRSVSWYQQTPGQGLQFLFEYFSETQRNKGNFPGRFSGRQFSNSRSEMNVSTLELGDSALYLCASSPGTGTYEQYFGPGTRLTVT.

The chain joins TRBV9 to TRBJ2-4, with D perhaps matching TRBD2 (7 bases). Germline-derived CDR1 and CDR2 are SGDLS and YYNGEE. The CDR3 has 15 residues. The V end lost 0 bases, the J end lost 2 bases, and 9 bases lay between the germline ends. CDR3 region: CASSVGGGPKNIQYF. CDR3 nucleotide sequence: TGTGCCAGCAGCGTAGGCGGGGGCCCCAAAAACATTCAGTACTTC.

The V and J genes are TRBV5-1 and TRBJ2-1; 11 bases map to TRBD2. This CDR3 is built from 14 residues. Germline V gives CDR1 SGHRS, CDR2 YFSETQ. V lost 3 bases, J lost 6 bases, and 2 bases stayed unmatched. CDR3 amino acids: CASSWGLAANEQFF. Written as DNA, the CDR3 is TGCGCCAGCAGCTGGGGACTAGCGGCCAATGAGCAGTTCTTC.

In its sample, this clone was seen a few times. Other DNA variants within this sample encode the same CDR3. The chain recombines TRBV5-4 with TRBJ1-5; D not resolved. The ends were cut back, 1 base at V and 6 bases at J, with 5 bases in the middle. This CDR3 region has 12 residues. In germline, CDR1 is SGHNT, CDR2 YYREEE (reference sequence). CDR3 nucleotides: TGTGCCAGCAGCTTGTGGGGTCAGCCCCAGCATTTT. It specifies CASSLWGQPQHF.

V is TRBV10-3 and J is TRBJ2-3; maybe TRBD1 (5 bases). The V gene lost 3 bases and the J gene lost 5 bases, with 6 bases spanning the gap. Germline V gene data show CDR1 as ENHRY and CDR2 as SYGVKD. CDR3 length: 12 residues. The DNA of the CDR3 is TGTGCCATCAGTGAAGGACAAGATACGCAGTATTTT. It encodes CAISEGQDTQYF.

This clone has a single count. V and J are TRBV9 and TRBJ1-2; weak D call: TRBD1 (5 bases). Between the trimmed V and J ends, which lost 5 bases and 7 bases, there was a span of 15 bases. The CDR3 has 13 amino acids. CDR1 is SGDLS, CDR2 YYNGEE, per germline. The DNA for the CDR3 is TGTGCCAGCAGTCCTGGGGGGAATATTGGCTACACCTTC. Translation: CASSPGGNIGYTF. The complete variable domain, with remaining parts taken from reference TRBV9 and TRBJ1-2, reads DSGVTQTPKHLITATGQRVTLRCSPRSGDLSVYWYQQSLDQGLQFLIQYYNGEERAKGNILERFSAQQFPDLHSELNLSSLELGDSALYFCASSPGGNIGYTFGSGTRLTVV.

This clone was counted a few times. The chain has TRBV27 and TRBJ1-1; 7 bases fit TRBD1. The CDR3 extends over 15 amino acids. Trimming removed 5 bases from V and 5 bases from J; junction bases left unmatched: 11. Germline CDR1 and CDR2: MNHEY and SMNVEV (reference sequence). The CDR3 spells CASSPHDRVGTEAFF. The CDR3 DNA is TGTGCCAGCAGTCCACATGACAGGGTCGGAACTGAAGCTTTCTTT.

The chain employs TRBV11-2 and TRBJ2-1, with D maybe TRBD1 (5 bases). Looked up from germline, CDR1 is SGHAT and CDR2 is FQNNGV. The CDR3 loop spans 18 amino acids. With 1 base removed from V and 3 bases from J, the gap between germline ends came to 19 bases. The CDR3 is CASSLVGLGQGLYNEQFF. CDR3 sequence (DNA): TGTGCCAGCAGCTTAGTAGGCCTCGGTCAGGGTCTCTACAATGAGCAGTTCTTC.

This clone was seen a handful of times. The CDR3, as DNA: TGCAGCGTGGCCCCGGGGGGGTCAGATACGCAGTATTTT. As protein: CSVAPGGSDTQYF. This chain links TRBV29-1 with TRBJ2-3; TRBD2 matches 8 bases. Germline trimming cut 6 bases from V and 4 bases from J; bases unmatched to any gene: 6. The CDR3 has 13 amino acids. The V gene's germline CDR1 is SQVTM and CDR2 ANQGSEA.

The genes are TRBV19 and TRBJ1-2, with D possibly being TRBD1 (5 bases). Germline V lookup: CDR1 LNHDA, CDR2 SQIVND (reference sequence). V lost 7 bases and J lost 0, with 12 bases in between. This CDR3 has 14 amino acids. The CDR3: CASTRQSTNYGYTF. As DNA, the CDR3 is TGTGCCAGTACCAGACAGTCAACTAACTATGGCTACACCTTC. Together with reference TRBV19 and TRBJ1-2, the CDR3 gives the full variable domain: DGGITQSPKYLFRKEGQNVTLSCEQNLNHDAMYWYRQDPGQGLRLIYYSQIVNDFQKGDIAEGYSVSREKKESFPLTVTSAQKNPTAFYLCASTRQSTNYGYTFGSGTRLTVV.

V usage is TRBV6-1 and J usage is TRBJ2-1; a possible D gene is TRBD1 (6 bases). V was pared by 6 bases and J by 6 bases, with 21 bases between. Germline V gene sequence: CDR1 MNHNS, CDR2 SASEGT. This CDR3 has 16 amino acids. CDR3 in DNA: TGTGCCAGCAGAGAAAGAACAGGGTTATTGATCAATGAGCAGTTCTTC. Translated, it gives CASRERTGLLINEQFF.

V is TRBV5-1 and J is TRBJ1-2; D is possibly TRBD1 (5 bases). The CDR3 loop spans 17 amino acids. Germline V CDR1 and CDR2: SGHRS, YFSETQ. V dropped 4 bases and J dropped 6 bases, with 25 bases sitting between them. The CDR3 DNA sequence: TGCGCCAGCAGCGCGGTACCCCTTTTGGGGGTTCGGGATGGCTACACCTTC. Translating gives CASSAVPLLGVRDGYTF.

This clone has just a few counts. The chain has TRBV9 and TRBJ1-2; TRBD1 aligns across 8 bases. This CDR3 region has 13 residues. Germline V gene sequence: CDR1 SGDLS, CDR2 YYNGEE. The V segment lost 4 bases and the J segment 4 bases; nucleotides outside the gene matches: 3. The CDR3 DNA follows: TGTGCCAGCAGCCCAGGGGGCGGCTATGGCTACACCTTC. This translates into CASSPGGGYGYTF.